A single T cell receptor beta chain is shown here with its context. These data belong to a study of blood T cell repertoires in COVID-19. Study-level information: Some COVID-19 samples were acute and others convalescent; all came from the United States, Italy and Spain. The analysed material was cDNA or gDNA that came from T cells, B-cell-depleted T cells, or PBMCs.

Original analysis: By means of reference gene primer amplification, nucleated cell counts were estimated. Repertoires were generated with immunoSEQ multiplex PCR, while TCRdb's copy carries only in-frame clones and drops some. V, J and clone size reflect that table, while D and trimming were determined from the DNA. This sample has tens of thousands of clones, with just under 95% found just once. The CDR3 has 16 amino acids. With 0 bases clipped from V and 10 bases from J, the junction kept 11 bases outside the gene matches. The germline V gene encodes CDR1 MNHNS and CDR2 SASEGT. This sequence originates from a human donor with active COVID-19. The donor label of this sample is uncertain. J is TRBJ2-1 and V is TRBV6-1; 8 positions agree with TRBD1. Sequenced: peripheral blood. The CDR3 reads CASSEALLQGAEEQFF. The CDR3 DNA follows: TGTGCCAGCAGTGAAGCGCTTTTGCAGGGGGCAGAAGAGCAGTTCTTC.